This T cell receptor (beta chain) was recovered during a study of beta chain features in type 1 diabetes. Study context: Investigators examined nearly 110,000,000 sorted cells across all samples. Study-wide points: Equally in patients and controls, PCR might preferentially amplify shorter templates. TCRB repertoires of naive, central memory and Treg cells appeared more similar among patients than among healthy donors.

Expressed TCRB transcripts were sequenced because the isolated RNA had all been reverse transcribed beforehand. Sequenced by immunoSEQ multiplex PCR; TCRdb stores in-frame clones only, minus some. The sample yields 500,000 to 700,000 clones, around 15% seen once. A note on this clone: Its antigen remains unknown.

V dropped 4 bases and J dropped 8; count of bases not matched to a gene: 9. CDR3 length: 15 amino acids. Germline loops: CDR1 SGHNT, CDR2 YYREEE (reference sequence). Via the markers CD45RO/CCR7/CD25/CD127/CD95/CD27, stem cell-like memory, regulatory, central memory and naive CD4+ cells were sorted. The J gene is TRBJ2-3, the V gene TRBV5-4; TRBD2 matches at 11 bases. The sequence was obtained from a man younger than 30 in good health. Material for sequencing was naive CD4+ T cells from blood. The DNA for the CDR3 is TGTGCCAGCAGCCAAGGCGGGACTAGCGGACGTACGCAGTATTTT. It codes for CASSQGGTSGRTQYF.